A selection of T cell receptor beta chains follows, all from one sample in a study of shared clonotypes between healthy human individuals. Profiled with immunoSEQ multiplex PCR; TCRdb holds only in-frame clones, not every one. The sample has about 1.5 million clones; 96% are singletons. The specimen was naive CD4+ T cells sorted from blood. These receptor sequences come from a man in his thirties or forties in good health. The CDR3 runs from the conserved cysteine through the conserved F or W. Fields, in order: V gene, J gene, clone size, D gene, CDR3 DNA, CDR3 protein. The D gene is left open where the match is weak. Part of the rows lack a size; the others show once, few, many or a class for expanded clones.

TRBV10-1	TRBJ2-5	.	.	TGCGCCAGCAGTGAGTCGGGCGGCCAAGAGACCCAGTACTTC	CASSESGGQETQYF
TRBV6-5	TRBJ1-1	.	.	TGTGCCAGCAGTTACTCAACAGGGAGGGTTCAGGGGGCTTTCTTT	CASSYSTGRVQGAFF
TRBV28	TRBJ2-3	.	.	TGTGCCAGCAGTTTAATTAGGGGGGGCCATACGCAGTATTTT	CASSLIRGGHTQYF
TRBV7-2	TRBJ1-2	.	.	TGTGCCAGCAGCTTCAGTCAAACGGGCACTAAGGGCTACACCTTC	CASSFSQTGTKGYTF
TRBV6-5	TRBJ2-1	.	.	TGTGCCAGCAGTATGAGGAGCTACAATGAGCAGTTCTTC	CASSMRSYNEQFF
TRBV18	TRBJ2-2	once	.	TGTGCCAGCTCACCACGCAGGGCTGACACCGGGGAGCTGTTTTTT	CASSPRRADTGELFF
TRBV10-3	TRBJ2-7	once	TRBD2	TGTGCCATCAGTGAGGCGGGACTAACGGGAGGGCAGTACTTC	CAISEAGLTGGQYF
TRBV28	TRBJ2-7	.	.	TGTGCCAGCGGGTCTGGCGGACCTCTCGAGCAGTACTTC	CASGSGGPLEQYF
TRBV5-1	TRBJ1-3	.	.	TGCGCCAGCAGCTTGGGCGCGGGGAGTTCTGGAAACACCATATATTTT	CASSLGAGSSGNTIYF
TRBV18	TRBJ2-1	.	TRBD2	TGTGCCAGCTCCGCGGGACTAGCGATTTACAATGAGCAGTTCTTC	CASSAGLAIYNEQFF
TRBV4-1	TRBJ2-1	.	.	TGCGCCAGCAGCCAAACAGGGAACGGTGAGCAGTTCTTC	CASSQTGNGEQFF
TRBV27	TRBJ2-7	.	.	TGTGCCAGCAGTTTGGGCAGCTTCAGCTCCTACGAGCAGTACTTC	CASSLGSFSSYEQYF
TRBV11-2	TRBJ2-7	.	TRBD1	TGTGCCAGCAGCGTGGGACAGGGGAACAACGAGCAGTACTTC	CASSVGQGNNEQYF
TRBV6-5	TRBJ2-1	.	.	TGTGCCAGCAGCGATTATTACAATGAGCAGTTCTTC	CASSDYYNEQFF
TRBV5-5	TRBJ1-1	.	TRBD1	TGTGCCAGCAGCTTCAGGGGGCTGGGGAACACTGAAGCTTTCTTT	CASSFRGLGNTEAFF
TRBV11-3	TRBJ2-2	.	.	TGTGCCAGCAGCTCCCTGGGCGGATGGTCGAACACCGGGGAGCTGTTTTTT	CASSSLGGWSNTGELFF
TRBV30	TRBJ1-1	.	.	TGTGCCTCCCCAAGGGGTAGGGACACTGAAGCTTTCTTT	CASPRGRDTEAFF
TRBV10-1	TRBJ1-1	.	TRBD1	TGCGCCAGCAGTGGGGCGGACAGGGATACTGAAGCTTTCTTT	CASSGADRDTEAFF
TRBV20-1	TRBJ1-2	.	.	TGCAGTGCTTTAGACTATGGCTACACCTTC	CSALDYGYTF
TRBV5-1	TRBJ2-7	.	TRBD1	TGCGCCAGCAGTCAGGGGGCGGCCTACGAGCAGTACTTC	CASSQGAAYEQYF
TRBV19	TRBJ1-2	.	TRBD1	TGTGCCAGTAGTATAACAGGGGGCCTTGGCTACACCTTC	CASSITGGLGYTF
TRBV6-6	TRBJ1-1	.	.	TGTGCCAGCAGTTACTACCCGGGGACCTTCCTCGAAGCTTTCTTT	CASSYYPGTFLEAFF
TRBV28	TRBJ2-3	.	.	TGTGCCAGCGGGACAAACACAGATACGCAGTATTTT	CASGTNTDTQYF
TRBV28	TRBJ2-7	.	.	TGTGCCAGCAGTTTTCGTCACTACGAGCAGTACTTC	CASSFRHYEQYF
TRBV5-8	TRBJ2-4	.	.	TGTGCCAGCAGCCCTGGTGTTCTCGCCATTCAGTACTTC	CASSPGVLAIQYF
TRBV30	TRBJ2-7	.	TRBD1	TGTGCCTGGAGTACGGACAGGGGCGAGCAGTACTTC	CAWSTDRGEQYF
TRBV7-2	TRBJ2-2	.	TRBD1	TGTGCCAGCAGCGCCCAACCGGGACAGGGGGCTAAGGAGCTGTTTTTT	CASSAQPGQGAKELFF
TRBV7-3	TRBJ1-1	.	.	TGTGCCAGCAGCTTAACGTTTCGGCAGGGGAAGAATGAAGCTTTCTTT	CASSLTFRQGKNEAFF
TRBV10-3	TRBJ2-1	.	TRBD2	TGTGCCATCAGTGGGGGGACTAACTACAATGAGCAGTTCTTC	CAISGGTNYNEQFF
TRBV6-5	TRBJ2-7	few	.	TGTGCCAGCAGTTACGAGCGAACCTCCTACGAGCAGTACTTC	CASSYERTSYEQYF
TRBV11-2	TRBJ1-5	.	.	TGTGCCAGCAGCTTAACCGGGGATCAGCCCCAGCATTTT	CASSLTGDQPQHF
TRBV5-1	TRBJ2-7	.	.	TGCGCCAGCAGCGTGTCCCCGGGCCCCTACGAGCAGTACTTC	CASSVSPGPYEQYF
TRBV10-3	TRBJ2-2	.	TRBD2	TGTGCCATCAGAGGGACTAGCGCGAACACCGGGGAGCTGTTTTTT	CAIRGTSANTGELFF
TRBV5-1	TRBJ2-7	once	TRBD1	TGCGCCAGCAGTTTAGACAGGGTAGGTCACGAGCAGTACTTC	CASSLDRVGHEQYF
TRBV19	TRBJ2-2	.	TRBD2	TGTGCCAGTAGTCTCTTTTACAGCGGGAGGGACACCGGGGAGCTGTTTTTT	CASSLFYSGRDTGELFF
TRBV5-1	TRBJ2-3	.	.	TGCGCCAGCAGCTTGGGGGGACTGCGCACAGATACGCAGTATTTT	CASSLGGLRTDTQYF
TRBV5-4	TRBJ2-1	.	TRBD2	TGTGCCAGCTCGACGAAGAGCGGGAGGGCCCACAATGAGCAGTTCTTC	CASSTKSGRAHNEQFF
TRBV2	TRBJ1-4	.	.	TGTGCCAGCAAGGGACATGAGAACGAAAAACTGTTTTTT	CASKGHENEKLFF
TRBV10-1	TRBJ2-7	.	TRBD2	TGCGCCAGCAGTGGCGAGCGGGAGAGCCACGAGCAGTACTTC	CASSGERESHEQYF
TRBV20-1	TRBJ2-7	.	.	TGCAGTGCCCCCCGGTCCTACGAGCAGTACTTC	CSAPRSYEQYF
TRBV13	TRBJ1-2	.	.	TGTGCCAGCAGCAAAGGGGGGGAGGTGGTCTATGGCTACACCTTC	CASSKGGEVVYGYTF
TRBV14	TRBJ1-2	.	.	TGTGCCAGCAGCCAAGATCGCCGGGACCATGGCTACACCTTC	CASSQDRRDHGYTF
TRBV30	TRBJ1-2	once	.	TGTGCATCGGGAGGAGGCTACACCTTC	CASGGGYTF
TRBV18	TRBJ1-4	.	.	TGTGCCAGCTCATCTAACAGGGCAACTAATGAAAAACTGTTTTTT	CASSSNRATNEKLFF
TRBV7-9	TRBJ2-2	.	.	TGTGCCAGCAGCTCCCTGCGAGAGGGCGCAGGGGCGAACACCGGGGAGCTGTTTTTT	CASSSLREGAGANTGELFF
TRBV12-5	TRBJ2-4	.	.	TGTGCTAGTGGCCGTAGACAGTTAACCCCTCCCAAAAACATTCAGTACTTC	CASGRRQLTPPKNIQYF
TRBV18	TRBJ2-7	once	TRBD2	TGTGCCAGCTCACCGACTCTGAGGACTAGCGGGACTTCTTACGAGCAGTACTTC	CASSPTLRTSGTSYEQYF
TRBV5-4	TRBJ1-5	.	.	TGTGCCAGCAGCTTGGGCAGGGGCAATCAGCCCCAGCATTTT	CASSLGRGNQPQHF
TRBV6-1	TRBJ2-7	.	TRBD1	TGTGCCAGCGGACAGGGTAACGCCTACGAGCAGTACTTC	CASGQGNAYEQYF
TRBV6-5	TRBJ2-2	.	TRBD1	TGTGCCAGCAGTTACTTCTACAGGGGCCGGGAGCTGTTTTTT	CASSYFYRGRELFF
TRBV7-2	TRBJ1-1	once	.	TGTGCCAGCAGCTTAGCCCTACACAGGAACACTGAAGCTTTCTTT	CASSLALHRNTEAFF